Here is one T cell receptor (beta chain) with its context. Germline lookup yields CDR1 KGHSH and CDR2 LQKENI. The CDR3 spans 14 residues. The V end was cut by 2 bases, the J end by 5 bases, with 12 bases between. This specimen belongs to a study of blood T cell repertoires in COVID-19. Study context: PBMCs, B-cell-depleted T cells, or T cells were the source of the cDNA or gDNA that made up the material.

How the authors handled the data: Cell counts per sample came from amplifying reference gene primers. Here immunoSEQ multiplex PCR was the method, and the copy in TCRdb shows in-frame clones only, minus some. D and trimming come from the DNA, and the V and J calls and clone size come from that table. Among fewer than 450,000 clones, roughly nine tenths were seen once, and the ten largest hold more than 1%. Enrolled through a virtual design, the participants were between roughly 18 and 100 years of age and came from about two dozen US areas. Donors in Cohort 3 who had recovered were those with two negative PCRs, healthcare professional clearance, or resolution of their symptoms.

Sequencing was performed on PBMCs or T cells enriched from blood (not recorded which). This chain uses TRBV18 with TRBJ1-1; D is ambiguous. The TCR was taken from a woman in her 30s who had recovered from COVID-19. CDR3 in DNA: TGTGCCAGCTCACCAGAGGGCGGGTCGACTGAAGCTTTCTTT. Encoded protein: CASSPEGGSTEAFF.